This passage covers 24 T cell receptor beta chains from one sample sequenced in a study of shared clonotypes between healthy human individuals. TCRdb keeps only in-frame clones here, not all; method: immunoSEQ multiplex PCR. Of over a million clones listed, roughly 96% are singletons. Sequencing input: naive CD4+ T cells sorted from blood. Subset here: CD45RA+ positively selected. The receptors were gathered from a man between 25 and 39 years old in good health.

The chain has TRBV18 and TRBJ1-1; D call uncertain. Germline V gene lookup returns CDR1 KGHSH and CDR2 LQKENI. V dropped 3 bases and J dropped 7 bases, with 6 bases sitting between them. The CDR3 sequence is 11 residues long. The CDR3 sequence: CASSPSNEAFF. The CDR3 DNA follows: TGTGCCAGCTCACCCAGTAATGAAGCTTTCTTT.

In nucleotides, the CDR3 is TGTGCCAGCAGTTACTCGAAATTCGAGACCCAGTACTTC. Translating gives CASSYSKFETQYF. This chain links TRBV6-6 with TRBJ2-5; no clear D. The CDR3 length is 13 residues. The V end was cut by 0 bases, the J end by 5 bases, with 7 bases between. Germline V lookup: CDR1 MNHNY, CDR2 SVGAGI (reference sequence).

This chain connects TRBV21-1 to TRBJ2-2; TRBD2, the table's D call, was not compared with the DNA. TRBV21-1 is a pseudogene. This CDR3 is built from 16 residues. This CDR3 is CASRLAGGWPAGELFF. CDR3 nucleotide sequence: TGTGCCAGCAGGCTAGCGGGAGGTTGGCCGGCCGGGGAGCTGTTTTTT.

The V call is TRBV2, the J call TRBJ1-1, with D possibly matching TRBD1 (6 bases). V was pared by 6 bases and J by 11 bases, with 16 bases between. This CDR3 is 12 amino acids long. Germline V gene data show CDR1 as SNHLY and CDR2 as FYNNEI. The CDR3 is CASSRQATRAFF. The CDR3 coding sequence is TGTGCCAGCAGCCGACAGGCCACGAGGGCTTTCTTT.

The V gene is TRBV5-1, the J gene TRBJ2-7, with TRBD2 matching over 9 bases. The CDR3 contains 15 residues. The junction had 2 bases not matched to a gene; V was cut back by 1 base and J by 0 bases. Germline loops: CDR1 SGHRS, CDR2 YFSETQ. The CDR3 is CASSLNSGSSYEQYF. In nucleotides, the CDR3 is TGCGCCAGCAGCTTGAATAGCGGGAGCTCCTACGAGCAGTACTTC. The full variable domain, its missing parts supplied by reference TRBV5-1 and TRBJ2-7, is KAGVTQTPRYLIKTRGQQVTLSCSPISGHRSVSWYQQTPGQGLQFLFEYFSETQRNKGNFPGRFSGRQFSNSRSEMNVSTLELGDSALYLCASSLNSGSSYEQYFGPGTRLTVT.

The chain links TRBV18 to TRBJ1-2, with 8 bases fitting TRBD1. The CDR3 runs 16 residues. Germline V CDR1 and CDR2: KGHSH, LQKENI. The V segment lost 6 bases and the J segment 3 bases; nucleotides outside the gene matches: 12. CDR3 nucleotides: TGTGCCAGCTCGCCAATACAGGGGGTATCCGACTATGGCTACACCTTC. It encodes CASSPIQGVSDYGYTF.

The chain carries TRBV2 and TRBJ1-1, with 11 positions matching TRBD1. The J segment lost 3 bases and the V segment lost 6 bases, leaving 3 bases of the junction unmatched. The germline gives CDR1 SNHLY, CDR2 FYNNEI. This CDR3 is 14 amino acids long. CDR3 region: CASRDRGLDTEAFF. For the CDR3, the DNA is TGTGCCAGCAGGGACAGGGGGCTTGACACTGAAGCTTTCTTT.

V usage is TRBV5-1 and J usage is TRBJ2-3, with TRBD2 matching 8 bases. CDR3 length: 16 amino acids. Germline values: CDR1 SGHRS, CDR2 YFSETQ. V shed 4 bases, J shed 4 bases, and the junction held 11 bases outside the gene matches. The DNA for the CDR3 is TGCGCCAGCAGCCCGCGGGGGGAAAGCACCGCAGATACGCAGTATTTT. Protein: CASSPRGESTADTQYF.

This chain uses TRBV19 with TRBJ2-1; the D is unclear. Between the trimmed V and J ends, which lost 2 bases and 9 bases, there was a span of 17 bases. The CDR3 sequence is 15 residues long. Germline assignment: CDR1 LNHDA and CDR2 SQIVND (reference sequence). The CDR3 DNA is TGTGCCAGTAGTATACTGGAAATCCCGCTAGGTGAGCAGTTCTTC. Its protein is CASSILEIPLGEQFF.

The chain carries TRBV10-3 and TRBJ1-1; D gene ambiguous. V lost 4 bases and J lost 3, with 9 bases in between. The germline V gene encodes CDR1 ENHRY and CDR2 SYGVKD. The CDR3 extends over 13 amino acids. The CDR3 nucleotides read TGTGCCATCAGTGTAGTCAGAGACACTGAAGCTTTCTTT. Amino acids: CAISVVRDTEAFF.

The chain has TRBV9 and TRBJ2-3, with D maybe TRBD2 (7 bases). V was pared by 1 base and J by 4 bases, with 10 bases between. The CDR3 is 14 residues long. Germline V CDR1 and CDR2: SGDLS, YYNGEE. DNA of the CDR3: TGTGCCAGCAGCGTAAGGGAGGGGGCAGATACGCAGTATTTT. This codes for CASSVREGADTQYF.

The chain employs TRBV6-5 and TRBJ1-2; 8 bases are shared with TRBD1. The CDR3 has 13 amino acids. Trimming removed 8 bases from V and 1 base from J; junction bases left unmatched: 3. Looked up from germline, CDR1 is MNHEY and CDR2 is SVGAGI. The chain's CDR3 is CASAGGFNYGYTF. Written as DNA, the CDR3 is TGTGCCAGCGCAGGGGGCTTTAACTATGGCTACACCTTC.

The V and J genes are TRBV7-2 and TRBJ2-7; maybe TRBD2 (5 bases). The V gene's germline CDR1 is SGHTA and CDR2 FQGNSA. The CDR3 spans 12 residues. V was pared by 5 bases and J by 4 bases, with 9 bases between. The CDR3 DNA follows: TGTGCCAGCAGCAAGAGGGAGTACGAGCAGTACTTC. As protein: CASSKREYEQYF.

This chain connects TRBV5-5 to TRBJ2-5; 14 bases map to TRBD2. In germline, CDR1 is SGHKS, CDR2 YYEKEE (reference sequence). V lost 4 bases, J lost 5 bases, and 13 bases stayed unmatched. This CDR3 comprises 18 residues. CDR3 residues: CASSNLPGLAGATETQYF. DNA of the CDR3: TGTGCCAGCAGCAACTTACCGGGACTAGCGGGAGCGACCGAGACCCAGTACTTC. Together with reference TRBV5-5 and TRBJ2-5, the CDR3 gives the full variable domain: DAGVTQSPTHLIKTRGQQVTLRCSPISGHKSVSWYQQVLGQGPQFIFQYYEKEERGRGNFPDRFSARQFPNYSSELNVNALLLGDSALYLCASSNLPGLAGATETQYFGPGTRLLVL.

The CDR3 reads CSASIITEAFF. The CDR3 nucleotides read TGCAGTGCCTCCATTATAACTGAAGCTTTCTTT. J is TRBJ1-1 and V is TRBV20-1; no definite D call. Germline V lookup: CDR1 DFQATT, CDR2 SNEGSKA (reference sequence). The length of the CDR3 is 11 residues. Trimming removed 6 bases at V and 5 bases at J, with 10 bases between.

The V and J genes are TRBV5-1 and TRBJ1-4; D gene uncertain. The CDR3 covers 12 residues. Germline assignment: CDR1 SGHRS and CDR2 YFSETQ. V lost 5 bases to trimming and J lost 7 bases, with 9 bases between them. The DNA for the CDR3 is TGCGCCAGCAGGCCGGAGGGTGAAAAACTGTTTTTT. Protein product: CASRPEGEKLFF.

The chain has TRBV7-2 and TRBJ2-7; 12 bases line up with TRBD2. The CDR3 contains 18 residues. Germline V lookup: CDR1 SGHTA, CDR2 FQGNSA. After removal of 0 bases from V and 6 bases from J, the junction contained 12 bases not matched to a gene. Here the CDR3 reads CASSLARVPSGRASEQYF. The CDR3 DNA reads TGTGCCAGCAGCTTAGCCAGGGTGCCTAGCGGGAGGGCCAGCGAGCAGTACTTC.

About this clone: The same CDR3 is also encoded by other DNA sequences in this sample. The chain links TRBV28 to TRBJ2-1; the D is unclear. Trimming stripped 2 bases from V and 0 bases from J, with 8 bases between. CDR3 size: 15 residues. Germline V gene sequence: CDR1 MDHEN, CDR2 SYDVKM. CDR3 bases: TGTGCCAGCAGTTTAGCAGGTAGCTCCTACAATGAGCAGTTCTTC. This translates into CASSLAGSSYNEQFF. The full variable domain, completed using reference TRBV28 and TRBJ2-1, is DVKVTQSSRYLVKRTGEKVFLECVQDMDHENMFWYRQDPGLGLRLIYFSYDVKMKEKGDIPEGYSVSREKKERFSLILESASTNQTSMYLCASSLAGSSYNEQFFGPGTRLTVL.

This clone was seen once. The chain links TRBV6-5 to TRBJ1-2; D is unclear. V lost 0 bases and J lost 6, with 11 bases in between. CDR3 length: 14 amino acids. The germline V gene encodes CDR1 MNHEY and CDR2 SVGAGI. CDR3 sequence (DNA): TGTGCCAGCAGTTACTCTCCGCACAGTGATGGCTACACCTTC. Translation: CASSYSPHSDGYTF.

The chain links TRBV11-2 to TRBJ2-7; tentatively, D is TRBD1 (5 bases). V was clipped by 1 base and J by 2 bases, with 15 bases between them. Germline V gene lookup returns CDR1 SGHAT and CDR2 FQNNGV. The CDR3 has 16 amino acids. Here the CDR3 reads CASSLGVGLPPYEQYF. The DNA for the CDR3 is TGTGCCAGCAGCTTAGGGGTGGGGCTACCCCCCTACGAGCAGTACTTC.

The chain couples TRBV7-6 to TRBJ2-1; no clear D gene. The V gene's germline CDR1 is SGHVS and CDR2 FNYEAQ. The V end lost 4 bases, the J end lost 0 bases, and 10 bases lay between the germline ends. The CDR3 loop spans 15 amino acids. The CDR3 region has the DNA TGTGCCAGCAGCTCTCAGTTAGGCTCCTACAATGAGCAGTTCTTC. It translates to CASSSQLGSYNEQFF.

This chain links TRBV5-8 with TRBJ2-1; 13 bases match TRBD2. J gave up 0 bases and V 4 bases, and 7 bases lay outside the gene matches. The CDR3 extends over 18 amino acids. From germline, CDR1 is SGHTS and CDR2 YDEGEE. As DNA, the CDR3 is TGTGCCAGCAGCGCCGGACTAGCGGGGGCCCCCTCCTACAATGAGCAGTTCTTC. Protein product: CASSAGLAGAPSYNEQFF.

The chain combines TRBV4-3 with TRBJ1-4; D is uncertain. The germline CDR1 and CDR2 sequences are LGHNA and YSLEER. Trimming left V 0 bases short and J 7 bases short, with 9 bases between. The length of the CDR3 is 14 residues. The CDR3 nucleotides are TGCGCCAGCAGCCAAGATCTGGGCCTTGAAAAACTGTTTTTT. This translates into CASSQDLGLEKLFF.

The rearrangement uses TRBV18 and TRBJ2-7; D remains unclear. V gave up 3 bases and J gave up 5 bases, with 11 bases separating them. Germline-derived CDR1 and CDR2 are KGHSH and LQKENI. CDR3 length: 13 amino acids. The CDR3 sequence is CASSPAILNEQYF. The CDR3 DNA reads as TGTGCCAGCTCACCTGCGATATTGAACGAGCAGTACTTC.